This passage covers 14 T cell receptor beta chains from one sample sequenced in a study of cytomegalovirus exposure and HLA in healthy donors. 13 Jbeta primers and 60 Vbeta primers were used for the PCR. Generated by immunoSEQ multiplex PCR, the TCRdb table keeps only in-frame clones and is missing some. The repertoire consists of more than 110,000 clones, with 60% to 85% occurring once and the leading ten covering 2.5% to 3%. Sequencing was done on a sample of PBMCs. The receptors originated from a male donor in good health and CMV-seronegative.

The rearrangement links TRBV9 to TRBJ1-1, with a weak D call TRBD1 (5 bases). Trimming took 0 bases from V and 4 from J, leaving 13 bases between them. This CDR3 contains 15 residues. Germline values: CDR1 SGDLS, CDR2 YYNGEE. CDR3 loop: CASSVGAGRATEAFF. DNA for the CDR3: TGTGCCAGCAGCGTAGGGGCTGGCAGGGCCACTGAAGCTTTCTTT.

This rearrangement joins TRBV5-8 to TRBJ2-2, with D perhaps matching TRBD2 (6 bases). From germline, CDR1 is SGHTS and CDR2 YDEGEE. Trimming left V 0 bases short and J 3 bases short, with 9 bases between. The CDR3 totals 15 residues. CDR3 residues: CASSLVQRDTGELFF. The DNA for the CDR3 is TGTGCCAGCAGCTTGGTCCAGCGGGACACCGGGGAGCTGTTTTTT.

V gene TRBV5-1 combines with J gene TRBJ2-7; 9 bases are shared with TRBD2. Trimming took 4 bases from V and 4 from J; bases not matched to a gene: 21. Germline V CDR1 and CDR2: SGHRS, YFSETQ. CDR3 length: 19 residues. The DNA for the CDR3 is TGCGCCAGCAGCACCTCCGGGACTAGCAACGGGATCGGAGAATACGAGCAGTACTTC. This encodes CASSTSGTSNGIGEYEQYF.

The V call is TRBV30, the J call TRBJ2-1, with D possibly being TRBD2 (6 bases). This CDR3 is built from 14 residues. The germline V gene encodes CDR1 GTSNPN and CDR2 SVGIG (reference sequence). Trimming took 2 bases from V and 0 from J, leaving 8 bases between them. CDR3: CAWSWGDSYNEQFF. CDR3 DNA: TGTGCCTGGAGTTGGGGGGACTCCTACAATGAGCAGTTCTTC.

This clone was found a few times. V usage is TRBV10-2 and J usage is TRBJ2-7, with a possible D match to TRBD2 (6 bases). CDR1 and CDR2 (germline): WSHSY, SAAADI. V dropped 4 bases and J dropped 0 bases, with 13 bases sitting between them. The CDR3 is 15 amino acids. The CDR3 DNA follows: TGCGCCAGCAGTGTTGGGGGAGGTATCTCCTACGAGCAGTACTTC. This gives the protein CASSVGGGISYEQYF.

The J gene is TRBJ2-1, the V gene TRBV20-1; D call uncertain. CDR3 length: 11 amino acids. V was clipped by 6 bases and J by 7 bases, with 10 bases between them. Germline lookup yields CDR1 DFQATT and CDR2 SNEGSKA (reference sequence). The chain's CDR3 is CSAELANEQFF. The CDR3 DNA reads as TGCAGTGCCGAGCTCGCAAATGAGCAGTTCTTC.

The DNA for the CDR3 is TGTGCCAGCAGGATGGGGACAGGGAACAGAGAGACCCAGTACTTC. It codes for CASRMGTGNRETQYF. The V and J genes are TRBV2 and TRBJ2-5, with TRBD1 identical over 9 bases. The CDR3 has 15 residues. Germline values: CDR1 SNHLY, CDR2 FYNNEI. V dropped 6 bases and J dropped 4; count of bases not matched to a gene: 9.

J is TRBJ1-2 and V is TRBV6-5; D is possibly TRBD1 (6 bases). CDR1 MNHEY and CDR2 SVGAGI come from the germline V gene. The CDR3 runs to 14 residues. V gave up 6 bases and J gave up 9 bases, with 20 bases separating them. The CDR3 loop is CASSSQSQGSSYTF. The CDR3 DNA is TGTGCCAGCAGCTCGCAGTCACAGGGAAGCAGCTACACCTTC.

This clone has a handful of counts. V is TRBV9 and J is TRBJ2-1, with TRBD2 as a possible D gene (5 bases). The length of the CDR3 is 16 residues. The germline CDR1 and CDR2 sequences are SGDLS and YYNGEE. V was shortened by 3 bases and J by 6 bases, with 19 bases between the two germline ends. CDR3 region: CASSGTTGSTFNEQFF. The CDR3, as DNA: TGTGCCAGCAGCGGTACAACGGGGTCTACTTTCAATGAGCAGTTCTTC.

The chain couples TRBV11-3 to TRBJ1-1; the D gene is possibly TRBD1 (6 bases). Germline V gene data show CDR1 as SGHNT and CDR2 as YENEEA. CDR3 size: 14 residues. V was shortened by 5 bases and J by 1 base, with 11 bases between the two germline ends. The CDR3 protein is CASSPPGENTEAFF. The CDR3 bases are TGTGCCAGCAGCCCACCAGGGGAGAACACTGAAGCTTTCTTT.

CDR3 loop: CASSQEGGERVQPQHF. The CDR3 DNA sequence: TGCGCCAGCAGCCAAGAAGGGGGGGAACGAGTTCAGCCCCAGCATTTT. The rearrangement uses TRBV4-1 and TRBJ1-5; a weak D match, TRBD1 (6 bases). The CDR3 runs to 16 residues. From germline, CDR1 is MGHRA and CDR2 YSYEKL. Trimming left V 0 bases short and J 6 bases short, with 15 bases between.

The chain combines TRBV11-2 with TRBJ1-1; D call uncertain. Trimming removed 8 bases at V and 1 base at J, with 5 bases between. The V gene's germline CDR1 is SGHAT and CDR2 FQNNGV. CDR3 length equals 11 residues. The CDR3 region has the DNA TGTGCCAGCGTCCAGAACACTGAAGCTTTCTTT. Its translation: CASVQNTEAFF. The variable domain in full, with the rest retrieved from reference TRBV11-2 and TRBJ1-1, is EAGVAQSPRYKIIEKRQSVAFWCNPISGHATLYWYQQILGQGPKLLIQFQNNGVVDDSQLPKDRFSAERLKGVDSTLKIQPAKLEDSAVYLCASVQNTEAFFGQGTRLTVV.

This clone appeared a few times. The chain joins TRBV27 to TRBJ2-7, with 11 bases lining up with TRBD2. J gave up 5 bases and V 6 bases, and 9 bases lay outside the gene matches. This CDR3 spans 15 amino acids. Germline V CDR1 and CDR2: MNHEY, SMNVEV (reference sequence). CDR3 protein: CASSYIAGGLNEQYF. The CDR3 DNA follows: TGTGCCAGCAGCTACATAGCGGGAGGGCTTAACGAGCAGTACTTC.

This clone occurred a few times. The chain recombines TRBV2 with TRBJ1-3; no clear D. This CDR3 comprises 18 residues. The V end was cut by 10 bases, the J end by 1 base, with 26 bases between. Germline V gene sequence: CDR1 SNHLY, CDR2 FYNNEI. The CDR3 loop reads CAIFREPNLRRSGNTIYF. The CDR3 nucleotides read TGTGCCATTTTTAGAGAGCCGAATTTACGCCGATCTGGAAACACCATATATTTT.